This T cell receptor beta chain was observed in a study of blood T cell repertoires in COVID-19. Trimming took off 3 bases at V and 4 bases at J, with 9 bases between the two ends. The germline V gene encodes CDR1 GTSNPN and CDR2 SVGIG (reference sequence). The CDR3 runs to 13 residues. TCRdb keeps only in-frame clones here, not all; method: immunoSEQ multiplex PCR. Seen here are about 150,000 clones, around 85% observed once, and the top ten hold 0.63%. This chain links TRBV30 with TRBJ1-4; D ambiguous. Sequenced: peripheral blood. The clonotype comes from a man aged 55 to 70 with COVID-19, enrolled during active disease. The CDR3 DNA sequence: TGTGCCTGGAGACCGGTGTATAATGAAAAACTGTTTTTT. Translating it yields CAWRPVYNEKLFF. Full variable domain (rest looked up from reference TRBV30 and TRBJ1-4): SQTIHQWPATLVQPVGSPLSLECTVEGTSNPNLYWYRQAAGRGLQLLFYSVGIGQISSEVPQNLSASRPQDRQFILSSKKLLLSDSGFYLCAWRPVYNEKLFFGSGTQLSVL.